Listed here is a single T cell receptor (beta chain). These data are taken from a study of T cell responses to AZD1222 COVID-19 vaccine. Profiling relied on immunoSEQ multiplex PCR, and the TCRdb table lists in-frame clones only, not all of them. The table shows fewer than 95,000 clones, with approximately 89% occurring only once. This specimen was peripheral blood, taken 28 days after the second AZD1222 dose. This TCR came from an adult who received the AZD1222 COVID-19 vaccine.

The CDR3 DNA reads TGCGCCAGCAGCTTGGGGTTCGAAGCTTTCTTT. The encoded protein is CASSLGFEAFF. The V and J genes are TRBV5-1 and TRBJ1-1; D unclear. CDR3 length: 11 residues. Germline V lookup: CDR1 SGHRS, CDR2 YFSETQ. Trimming shortened V by 0 bases and J by 8 bases, and 5 bases separated the two germline ends.